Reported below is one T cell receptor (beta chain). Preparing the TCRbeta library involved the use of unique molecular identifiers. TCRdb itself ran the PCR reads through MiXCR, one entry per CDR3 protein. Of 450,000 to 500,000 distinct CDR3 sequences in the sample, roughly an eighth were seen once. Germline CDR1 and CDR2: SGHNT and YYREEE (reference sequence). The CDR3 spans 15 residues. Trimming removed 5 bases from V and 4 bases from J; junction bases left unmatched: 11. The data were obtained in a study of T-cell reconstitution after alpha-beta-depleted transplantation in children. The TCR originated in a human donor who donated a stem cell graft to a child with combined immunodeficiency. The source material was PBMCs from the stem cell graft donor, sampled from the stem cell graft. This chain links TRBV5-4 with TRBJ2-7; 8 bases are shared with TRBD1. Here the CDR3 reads CASRFTGGPLYEQYF. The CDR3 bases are TGTGCCAGCAGATTTACAGGGGGGCCTCTATACGAGCAGTACTTC.